This T cell receptor (beta chain) stems from a study of beta chain features in type 1 diabetes (dated by TCRdb to 2017 to 2018). About the study as a whole: Mean age, gender distribution, total cell number and subset yield did not differ between patients and healthy donors. Across all samples, approximately 98,000,000 sorted cells were examined, and cell number per subset correlated strongly with RNA yield. The study compared TCRB repertoires of sorted circulating CD4+ T cell subsets between recently diagnosed type 1 diabetes patients and matched healthy donors. Naive and central memory subsets were obtained from all 30 or so donors, but regulatory and stem cell-like memory subsets were isolated from only 8 patients and roughly eight healthy donors.

Trimming removed 5 bases from V and 3 bases from J; the gene matches leave 4 bases unexplained. CDR1 SGHNT and CDR2 YENEEA were looked up in the germline V gene. Including cysteine and phenylalanine, the CDR3 has 14 amino acids. The only DNA kept is the CDR3, 42 bases in frame from the first base. Each donor gave one peripheral blood draw, about 100 mL on average, collected into heparinised tubes. Naive, central memory, regulatory and stem cell-like memory CD4+ T cells were sorted on a BD FACSAria II using a panel including CD45RO, CCR7, CD25, CD127, CD95 and CD27. All sorted populations exceeded 98% purity. PBMCs were isolated immediately by Lymphoprep density gradient centrifugation and stained directly without culture. So that batch effects would be minimized, each experiment stained and sorted samples in pairs, pairing one healthy donor with one patient. Overall study outcomes, separate from this receptor: Because cDNA was sequenced instead of genomic DNA, activated cells with high expression could be over-represented, although the groups did not differ in activation or CD3 levels. Type 1 diabetes patients showed a moderate but significant shortening of TCRB CDR3 length in all four CD4+ subsets. At VDJ recombination sites, patients with type 1 diabetes made fewer insertions and deleted more nucleotides, a pattern implying thymic rearrangement abnormalities. PCR might favor shorter templates, but patient and control samples were amplified and corrected together, so any skew would affect both groups equally. Naive, central memory and regulatory TCRB repertoires appeared to be more similar among patients than among healthy donors. Because the HLA sub-analyses included only small numbers of individuals, any influence of HLA type on TCRB rearrangement was left unresolved.

All of the isolated RNA was reverse transcribed with the High Capacity cDNA Reverse Transcription Kit, so expressed TCRB transcripts were sequenced. Deep immunoSEQ sequencing was performed on naive, central memory and regulatory T cell samples, with an average of around 3.5 million total reads per sample. Sorted cells were lysed in RLT buffer and RNA was extracted with DNase-treated RNeasy Micro or Mini kits, depending on cell number. To prevent cross-contamination, each cell subset was processed individually, whereas patient and healthy donor samples were processed jointly. Using the immunoSEQ multiplex PCR, TCRB sequences were amplified from cDNA into 87-bp fragments spanning the CDR3 region. The amplicons were sequenced using the Illumina HiSeq platform. The paper's processing steps were these. Synthetic template baselines were used to correct PCR bias computationally, reads within Hamming distance 2 were collapsed together, and singletons that could not be merged were discarded. Reads were aligned to IMGT to assign V, D and J genes, CDR3 length, and insertions or deletions at six rearrangement sites. Within each subset, clonotype counts were normalized to the number of sorted cells before true diversity and Gini coefficients were calculated with the tcR R package. The overlap coefficient, calculated on TCRB nucleotide sequences, was used to quantify repertoire sharing. Out-of-frame TCRB sequences from naive cells were analyzed to stand in for the pre-selection repertoire. This is the immuneACCESS table as TCRdb keeps it, with only in-frame sequences that have V and J called. A part of the clones is gone; compared with another copy, unresolved V genes explain less than half, and the rest is unexplained. V and J calls and clone size are as listed in that table; D and trimming were resolved from the DNA. This sample gives 630,000 or so clones in total; about 14% of them show up just once. The top ten hold 0.035% to 0.045% of the sample.

On this clone: No cognate antigen has been identified for it. The sample holds no much larger clone one base away, and base qualities are not on file.

Sample: naive CD4+ T cells from blood. In the paper's terms, the cell subset or site label means: true naive CD4+ T cells. The source is a man younger than 35 with type 1 diabetes. The chain joins TRBV11-3 to TRBJ1-1; 9 central nucleotides agree with TRBD1. CDR3 sequence: CASSQQGADTEAFF. The nucleotides are TGTGCCAGCAGCCAACAGGGGGCCGACACTGAAGCTTTCTTT.